This T cell receptor (beta chain) was captured in a study of Ad26.COV2.S vaccination and SARS-CoV-2 variants. As for treatment: around 19 received Ad26.COV2.S at low or high dose, single or two shots; a few received placebo; per-sample allocation not given. Samples were taken on day 63 after the first vaccine or placebo injection. The CDR3 sequence is 15 residues long. The V gene lost 0 bases and the J gene lost 2 bases, with 9 bases spanning the gap. Germline CDR1 SGHDT, CDR2 YYEEEE. Only a few counts were recorded for this clone. Libraries were prepared by immunoSEQ multiplex PCR; TCRdb keeps only in-frame clonotypes and omits some of them. This table holds under 250,000 clones, roughly 87% found once.

This chain links TRBV5-6 with TRBJ1-5, with a weak D call TRBD1 (6 bases). The sample was peripheral blood, taken in a trial of Ad26.COV2.S vaccine versus placebo. This receptor was taken from a person aged 18-65 years who received the Ad26.COV2.S COVID-19 vaccine or a placebo. CDR3 coding DNA: TGTGCCAGCAGCTTGGGGGACATGGGCAATCAGCCCCAGCATTTT. Protein: CASSLGDMGNQPQHF.